The present TCR beta chain was sequenced within a study of blood T cells in healthy people across ages. Caucasian, healthy and from Russia, the donors were aged between about 6 and 90. Total RNA, at least 6 micrograms per sample, was extracted from PBMCs. The CDR3 covers 12 residues. Trimming removed 1 base from V and 11 bases from J, with 6 bases in between. Then a second PCR, running roughly 7 to 11 cycles, was carried out with a sample-barcoded 5' primer and a J-beta primer mix. TCRdb processed the 5' RACE reads anew with MiXCR; each CDR3 protein has one entry. The sample includes under 1,000,000 distinct CDR3 sequences, around 36% seen only once; the top ten take 13%. This clonotype was counted only a few times. Its antigen is currently unknown. Regarding the study as a whole: Across samples, TCR beta diversity tracked strongly with naive T cell percentage.

The sample taken for sequencing was blood. This sequence was found in a man between 18 and 29 years old in good health. The chain is built from TRBV12-3 or TRBV12-4 and TRBJ1-6; D unresolved. The CDR3 DNA follows: TGTGCCAGCAGTTTAGTCCCGGCACCCCTCCACTTT. Translating gives CASSLVPAPLHF.